The 17 T cell receptor beta chains in this list originate from one sample, sequenced in a study of shared clonotypes between healthy human individuals. Naive CD8 isolation took CD45RO-negative cells positively selected for CCR7 and excluded terminally differentiated effector memory CD45RA+ cells. Data came from immunoSEQ multiplex PCR; TCRdb stores just in-frame clones and leaves some out. The sample gives some 740,000 clones, 92% of which show up once; around 24% is in the top ten. Sequences were obtained from naive CD8+ T cells sorted from blood. These receptor sequences come from a man younger than 45 in good health.

The CDR3 DNA reads TGTGCCAGCAGTTTTTTCGCAGGGCCGTCCTACGAGCAGTACTTC. Its protein product is CASSFFAGPSYEQYF. This chain uses TRBV28 with TRBJ2-7; a possible D gene is TRBD1 (5 bases). The CDR3 is 15 amino acids. Germline CDR1 reads MDHEN; CDR2 reads SYDVKM. Deletions cut 3 bases from V and 1 base from J, with 13 bases between. The variable domain in full, with the rest retrieved from reference TRBV28 and TRBJ2-7, is DVKVTQSSRYLVKRTGEKVFLECVQDMDHENMFWYRQDPGLGLRLIYFSYDVKMKEKGDIPEGYSVSREKKERFSLILESASTNQTSMYLCASSFFAGPSYEQYFGPGTRLTVT.

This chain joins TRBV29-1 and TRBJ1-1; no firm D call. V was shortened by 0 bases and J by 8 bases, with 13 bases between the two germline ends. CDR3 length: 13 amino acids. Germline values: CDR1 SQVTM, CDR2 ANQGSEA. CDR3 nucleotide sequence: TGCAGCGTTGAAGATCTCACCGATATCGAAGCTTTCTTT. It translates to CSVEDLTDIEAFF.

Written as DNA, the CDR3 is TGTGCCAGCAGTGACTGGGGTGGCAATGAGCAGTTCTTC. Translating gives CASSDWGGNEQFF. The chain employs TRBV6-4 and TRBJ2-1; D remains unclear. Trimming stripped 1 base from V and 6 bases from J, with 7 bases between. Looked up from germline, CDR1 is MRHNA and CDR2 is SNTAGT. The CDR3 is 13 residues long.

The gene calls are TRBV27 and TRBJ1-1; D may be TRBD1 (5 bases). The CDR3 is 13 residues long. V lost 5 bases to trimming and J lost 9 bases, with 16 bases between them. The germline CDR1 and CDR2 sequences are MNHEY and SMNVEV (reference sequence). CDR3 sequence: CASSPSAGFQAFF. Written as DNA, the CDR3 is TGTGCCAGCAGTCCATCGGCAGGGTTTCAAGCTTTCTTT.

This sequence joins TRBV27 and TRBJ2-7; D gene uncertain. There are 14 residues in the CDR3. Germline CDR1 MNHEY, CDR2 SMNVEV (reference sequence). Trimming shortened V by 4 bases and J by 0 bases, and 10 bases separated the two germline ends. CDR3 nucleotide sequence: TGTGCCAGCAGTTCCCGCCCTAGCTCCTACGAGCAGTACTTC. Amino acids: CASSSRPSSYEQYF.

The V call is TRBV5-1, the J call TRBJ2-3, with TRBD2 identical over 14 bases. This CDR3 contains 21 residues. Germline V gene lookup returns CDR1 SGHRS and CDR2 YFSETQ. Trimming took 1 base from V and 1 from J; bases not matched to a gene: 14. CDR3 region: CASSLTPPGLAGVRGTDTQYF. The CDR3 bases are TGCGCCAGCAGCTTGACCCCTCCGGGACTAGCGGGAGTTAGAGGCACAGATACGCAGTATTTT.

The genes are TRBV5-1 and TRBJ1-2; 8 bases map to TRBD1. The ends lost 4 bases at V and 4 bases at J; junction bases unmatched: 6. The CDR3 consists of 14 residues. Germline V gene sequence: CDR1 SGHRS, CDR2 YFSETQ. The CDR3 loop reads CASSTLGTGYGYTF. In nucleotides, the CDR3 is TGCGCCAGCAGCACCTTGGGGACAGGCTATGGCTACACCTTC.

This clone was seen just once. This sequence joins TRBV2 and TRBJ1-5, with 11 bases lining up with TRBD1. This CDR3 is built from 14 residues. V lost 6 bases and J lost 8; bases outside the gene matches: 6. Germline CDR1 is SNHLY and CDR2 is FYNNEI. The CDR3 DNA follows: TGTGCCAGCAGGGGGACAGGGGGGCACGAGCCCCAGCATTTT. It codes for CASRGTGGHEPQHF. Full variable domain (remainder filled in from reference TRBV2 and TRBJ1-5): EPEVTQTPSHQVTQMGQEVILRCVPISNHLYFYWYRQILGQKVEFLVSFYNNEISEKSEIFDDQFSVERPDGSNFTLKIRSTKLEDSAMYFCASRGTGGHEPQHFGDGTRLSIL.

The rearrangement uses TRBV7-6 and TRBJ2-3, with D unclear. CDR1 is SGHVS, CDR2 FNYEAQ, per germline. The CDR3 runs to 15 residues. V was trimmed by 5 bases and J by 0 bases, leaving 12 bases between them. For the CDR3, the DNA is TGTGCCAGCAGCACACGAGACCCTAGCACAGATACGCAGTATTTT. Protein sequence: CASSTRDPSTDTQYF.

About this clone itself: Different DNA sequences within this sample yield the same CDR3. The genes are TRBV28 and TRBJ2-5, with 8 bases that match TRBD2. Unmatched junction bases numbered 8, after V lost 6 bases and J lost 5 bases. CDR1 and CDR2 from the germline V gene are MDHEN and SYDVKM. The CDR3 contains 14 residues. CDR3 protein: CASRPGLAQETQYF. CDR3 DNA: TGTGCCAGCAGACCTGGACTAGCACAGGAGACCCAGTACTTC.

The table lists this clone with a count of one. V is TRBV28 and J is TRBJ2-2; weak D call: TRBD1 (6 bases). Germline V lookup: CDR1 MDHEN, CDR2 SYDVKM. The V and J ends lost 8 bases and 4 bases respectively, with 17 bases between them. The CDR3 has 15 residues. The CDR3 sequence is CASGRTQGFTGELFF. The CDR3 DNA sequence: TGTGCCAGCGGAAGAACACAGGGTTTCACCGGGGAGCTGTTTTTT. The complete variable domain, with remaining parts taken from reference TRBV28 and TRBJ2-2, reads DVKVTQSSRYLVKRTGEKVFLECVQDMDHENMFWYRQDPGLGLRLIYFSYDVKMKEKGDIPEGYSVSREKKERFSLILESASTNQTSMYLCASGRTQGFTGELFFGEGSRLTVL.

This chain links TRBV13 with TRBJ2-1; a weak D match, TRBD1 (6 bases). The CDR3 runs to 13 residues. In germline, CDR1 is PRHDT, CDR2 FYEKMQ (reference sequence). Trimming stripped 5 bases from V and 6 bases from J, with 11 bases between. The CDR3 loop is CASSPHRVNEQFF. CDR3 DNA sequence: TGTGCCAGCAGCCCTCACAGGGTCAATGAGCAGTTCTTC.

This chain joins TRBV7-9 and TRBJ2-7; unclear D gene. V lost 2 bases and J 12 bases, leaving 17 bases between the germline ends. The CDR3 is 13 amino acids. CDR1 and CDR2 from the germline V gene are SEHNR and FQNEAQ (reference sequence). The CDR3 DNA sequence: TGTGCCAGCAGCTTAAGTTCGGTATCGCATAGGTACTTC. Translation gives CASSLSSVSHRYF.

V and J are TRBV27 and TRBJ2-3; possibly TRBD2 for D (5 bases). V gave up 5 bases and J gave up 2 bases, with 11 bases separating them. Germline V gene data show CDR1 as MNHEY and CDR2 as SMNVEV (reference sequence). The CDR3 extends over 14 amino acids. This chain's CDR3 is CASSPLGLTDTQYF. DNA for the CDR3: TGTGCCAGCAGTCCCCTCGGACTCACAGATACGCAGTATTTT.

This chain joins TRBV7-8 and TRBJ1-5; TRBD1 matches at 9 bases. J was trimmed by 4 bases and V by 5 bases; bases with no gene match: 3. The CDR3 has 14 amino acids. CDR1 is SGHVS and CDR2 is FQNEAQ in the germline V gene. The CDR3 region has the DNA TGTGCCAGCAGCCCCGGGACAGGGAATCAGCCCCAGCATTTT. It yields the protein CASSPGTGNQPQHF.

V is TRBV7-9 and J is TRBJ2-1; 14 bases align to TRBD2. Germline V gene sequence: CDR1 SEHNR, CDR2 FQNEAQ (reference sequence). The CDR3 contains 16 residues. The V segment lost 5 bases and the J segment 9 bases; nucleotides outside the gene matches: 9. CDR3 bases: TGTGCCAGCAGCGCGAAGACTAGCGGGAGGGGCGGTGAGCAGTTCTTC. As protein: CASSAKTSGRGGEQFF.

This clone appeared a single time. The chain uses TRBV5-4 and TRBJ1-2; D gene unclear. The ends were cut back, 3 bases at V and 4 bases at J, with 22 bases in the middle. The CDR3 totals 17 residues. Looked up from germline, CDR1 is SGHNT and CDR2 is YYREEE (reference sequence). The CDR3 nucleotides read TGTGCCAGCAGCTCTCCGGACCTTATGATGCTTGGCTATGGCTACACCTTC. Its translation: CASSSPDLMMLGYGYTF. Full variable domain (outside the CDR3, taken from reference TRBV5-4 and TRBJ1-2): ETGVTQSPTHLIKTRGQQVTLRCSSQSGHNTVSWYQQALGQGPQFIFQYYREEENGRGNFPPRFSGLQFPNYSSELNVNALELDDSALYLCASSSPDLMMLGYGYTFGSGTRLTVV.